The present T cell receptor beta chain was sequenced within a study of T cell responses to AZD1222 COVID-19 vaccine (dated by TCRdb to the early 2020s). Background for the entire study: A total of just over 230 trial participants underwent TCR sequencing, of whom about 200 received two doses of AZD1222 and about 25 received two doses of the MenACWY control vaccine. Trial participants were enrolled by age into 18-55, 56-69 and 70-plus year subgroups, with roughly 160, 29 and 62 TCR-sequenced participants respectively. The research as a whole found: The vaccine-associated CD4 TCRs covered the entire spike protein, and the dominant responses fell in regions 160-218 and 743-854. The 56-69-year group was small, and its depth increase did not reach significance, likely because of low power. Because no day 14 peak-response samples were available, repertoires were characterized only after the peak T cell response. Only five or six AZD1222 recipients were SARS-CoV-2 seropositive at baseline, limiting conclusions about previously exposed vaccinees. After two AZD1222 doses, both the breadth and the depth of spike-specific TCRs were significantly higher than at day 0 and than in MenACWY recipients. Reportedly, close to half of the unique spike-specific TCRs recognized epitopes lying outside the regions that are mutated in the B.1.351 and B.1.1.7 variants. Most participants were white British and females outnumbered males, and the authors suggested that clonal diversity may have been underestimated.

What this sample's time point label stands for: about 28 days (+/-7) after the second vaccine dose. AZD1222 recipients given second doses at about 4 weeks or at about 12 weeks were pooled, since spike-specific TCR depth and breadth were not found to differ between the two schedules. The vaccinee samples were drawn from two UK trials, COV001 and COV002, one of which was a single-blind randomized controlled phase 2/3 trial testing AZD1222 (ChAdOx1 nCoV-19) in healthy adults. Trial participant PBMC samples were collected at day 0 and day 28 after the second dose for TCRbeta chain sequencing. The CDR3 regions of human TCRbeta chains were subjected to immunosequencing. In the authors' own workflow: Repertoire TCRs were matched against a reference library of SARS-CoV-2-specific TCRs generated with the MIRA antigen-specificity platform. Breadth was defined as the fraction of unique TCRs that were SARS-CoV-2-associated. Depth was defined as the fraction of total T cells that were SARS-CoV-2-associated. Using the MIRA data, each spike-specific TCR was assigned both to the spike region to which the TCR was reactive and to a CD4 or CD8 class. Log10-transformed breadth and depth values were compared by one-way ANOVA with Sidak's multiple comparisons tests. Entries here come from immuneACCESS through TCRdb and include only in-frame sequences with V and J called. Some clones fail to appear in such tables; in the studies checked, an unresolved V gene covers under half of the shortfall, and the cause of the remainder is unknown. D and trimming come from the DNA, and the V and J calls and clone size come from that table. This sample has some 250,000 clones in its table, and about 94% of those were observed once. The leading ten clones occupy around 0.5% of the sample.

CDR1 is given as MDHEN and CDR2 as SYDVKM, both from the germline V gene. Trimming costs V 8 bases and J 2 bases, and their ends lie 13 bases apart. Including the terminal cysteine and phenylalanine, the CDR3 comprises 13 residues. CDR3 DNA only is kept here, 39 bases in frame from base 1. Concerning this clone: There is no known antigen for this receptor. Nothing much larger sits one base from this clone, and base qualities are not available.

This receptor was taken from an adult who received the AZD1222 COVID-19 vaccine. The sample consisted of peripheral blood, taken 28 days after the second AZD1222 dose. This chain is built from TRBV28 and TRBJ2-7; the D gene is perhaps TRBD2, on 5 matching bases. In nucleotides, the sequence is TGTGCCAGCGGTCGCGGGCGGGCCTACGAGCAGTACTTC. Its coded protein is CASGRGRAYEQYF.